Listed below are T cell receptor beta chains from one sample, sequenced in a study of Ad26.COV2.S vaccination and SARS-CoV-2 variants. The table came from immunoSEQ multiplex PCR; TCRdb's copy has only in-frame clones and leaves some out. Found here are around 300,000 clones, around nine tenths of them singletons; the top ten hold roughly 10%. The sample was peripheral blood, taken in a trial of Ad26.COV2.S vaccine versus placebo. Receptors were obtained from a person aged 18-60 years who received the Ad26.COV2.S COVID-19 vaccine or a placebo. The CDR3 runs from the conserved cysteine through the conserved F or W. D genes are given only for firm matches. Clone size is given for some rows only: seen once, a few or many times, or a class if the clone is expanded.

CATSAEYGYTF	TGTGCCACCAGTGCCGAATATGGCTACACCTTC	once	TRBV24-1	TRBJ1-2	NA
CASSLVGETAFF	TGCGCCAGCAGCTTGGTTGGGGAAACAGCTTTCTTT	NA	TRBV5-1	TRBJ1-1	NA
CASSVLRSSYEQYF	TGTGCCAGCAGCGTTCTGAGGAGCTCCTACGAGCAGTACTTC	few	TRBV7-8	TRBJ2-7	NA
CARDRGGDTEAFF	TGTGCCAGGGACAGGGGTGGGGACACTGAAGCTTTCTTT	NA	TRBV2	TRBJ1-1	TRBD1
CASSLGTSGGYEQYF	TGTGCCAGCAGTCTCGGGACTAGCGGGGGCTACGAGCAGTACTTC	NA	TRBV27	TRBJ2-7	TRBD2
CASSKRQGEETQYF	TGTGCCAGCAGTAAAAGACAGGGGGAAGAGACCCAGTACTTC	NA	TRBV6-2/TRBV6-3	TRBJ2-5	TRBD1
CASSFTGGARVGELFF	TGTGCCAGCAGCTTTACAGGGGGCGCCAGGGTCGGGGAGCTGTTTTTT	NA	TRBV7-6	TRBJ2-2	TRBD1
CASSPGTNTGELFF	TGTGCCAGCTCACCCGGGACAAACACCGGGGAGCTGTTTTTT	NA	TRBV18	TRBJ2-2	NA
CASSLAAGADTQYF	TGCGCCAGCAGCTTGGCCGCGGGAGCGGATACGCAGTATTTT	NA	TRBV5-1	TRBJ2-3	TRBD2
CASSQGREHGYNEQFF	TGTGCCAGCAGCCAAGGTAGGGAGCACGGCTACAATGAGCAGTTCTTC	NA	TRBV3-1/TRBV3-2	TRBJ2-1	NA
CASSLVQGASTEAFF	TGTGCCAGCAGCTTAGTCCAGGGGGCGAGCACTGAAGCTTTCTTT	NA	TRBV11-2	TRBJ1-1	TRBD1
CASSQAQEREKLFF	TGTGCCAGCAGTCAAGCTCAGGAGAGGGAAAAACTGTTTTTT	NA	TRBV2	TRBJ1-4	NA
CASSSAGGGNQPQHF	TGTGCCAGCAGTTCGGCAGGGGGCGGCAATCAGCCCCAGCATTTT	NA	TRBV28	TRBJ1-5	TRBD1
CASSKGWGLAETQYF	TGTGCCAGCAGCAAAGGTTGGGGACTCGCAGAGACCCAGTACTTC	NA	TRBV7-7	TRBJ2-5	NA
CASSIWAGDYYGYTF	TGTGCCAGTAGTATCTGGGCAGGCGACTACTATGGCTACACCTTC	NA	TRBV19	TRBJ1-2	NA
CSAERESPEAFF	TGCAGCGCCGAGAGGGAGAGCCCTGAAGCTTTCTTT	NA	TRBV29-1	TRBJ1-1	NA
CASSQVGQIYNEQFF	TGCGCCAGCAGCCAGGTCGGGCAGATCTACAATGAGCAGTTCTTC	NA	TRBV4-3	TRBJ2-1	NA
CATKVGQDWWGYTF	TGTGCCACCAAGGTTGGACAGGACTGGTGGGGCTACACCTTC	NA	TRBV6-5	TRBJ1-2	TRBD1
CASSLRAGTGDTGELFF	TGTGCCAGCAGCTTAAGGGCGGGGACAGGGGACACCGGGGAGCTGTTTTTT	NA	TRBV7-3	TRBJ2-2	TRBD1
CASSLWTSGGYEQYF	TGTGCCAGCAGCTTATGGACTAGCGGTGGATACGAGCAGTACTTC	NA	TRBV7-8	TRBJ2-7	TRBD2
CASSLAGRNEQYF	TGTGCCAGCAGCTTGGCCGGTAGAAACGAGCAGTACTTC	few	TRBV5-4	TRBJ2-7	NA
CASSFSGEQFF	TGTGCCAGCAGCTTTAGCGGCGAGCAGTTCTTC	NA	TRBV7-9	TRBJ2-1	NA
CASSLDPVSYEQYF	TGCGCCAGCAGCTTGGATCCGGTCTCCTACGAGCAGTACTTC	NA	TRBV5-1	TRBJ2-7	NA
CASSLYGFRGTPRSGANVLTF	TGTGCCAGCAGTTTATATGGGTTCAGAGGGACGCCCCGCTCTGGGGCCAACGTCCTGACTTTC	NA	TRBV28	TRBJ2-6	NA
CASSLARTLTEQYF	TGTGCCAGCAGCTTAGCGCGGACATTGACCGAGCAGTACTTC	NA	TRBV7-9	TRBJ2-7	NA
CASSQGGLAGGRTDTQYF	TGCGCCAGCAGCCAAGGAGGGCTAGCGGGGGGCCGCACAGATACGCAGTATTTT	once	TRBV4-1	TRBJ2-3	TRBD2
CASSESGTGSSPLHF	TGTGCCAGCAGTGAATCGGGGACAGGGAGTTCACCCCTCCACTTT	NA	TRBV25-1	TRBJ1-6	TRBD1
CASSLATAYPVYEQYF	TGTGCCAGCAGCTTAGCCACGGCGTACCCTGTCTACGAGCAGTACTTC	once	TRBV11-3	TRBJ2-7	NA
CASRVGGEETQYF	TGTGCCAGTAGGGTAGGGGGGGAGGAGACCCAGTACTTC	NA	TRBV28	TRBJ2-5	NA
CASGGEAGGLSGDF	TGTGCCAGCGGGGGGGAGGCGGGCGGGCTGTCAGGAGACTTC	NA	TRBV3-1/TRBV3-2	TRBJ2-7	TRBD2
CASGPRRYF	TGTGCCAGCGGTCCGCGTCGCTACTTC	NA	TRBV7-8	TRBJ2-7	NA
CASSLQREGYNEQFF	TGTGCCAGCTCACTACAGCGGGAGGGTTACAATGAGCAGTTCTTC	NA	TRBV18	TRBJ2-1	TRBD2